This T cell receptor beta chain was retrieved from a study of tumor-infiltrating lymphocytes in primary liver carcinoma. The CDR3 is 16 amino acids. The V end lost 3 bases, the J end lost 5 bases, and 19 bases lay between the germline ends. Germline loops: CDR1 SGHDN, CDR2 FVKESK. cDNA specific to TCR beta was made from approximately 0.55 ug of total RNA, with a constant-region primer employed for priming. A slightly modified ARM-PCR protocol with three nested multiplex PCR rounds produced these TCR beta libraries. Investigators reported that the first two PCR rounds, at 10 to 11 cycles each, used TRBV1-TRBV30 forward primers with a C-beta reverse primer. One entry per CDR3 protein results from TCRdb running MiXCR on the multiplex PCR reads. The sample has 50,000 to 60,000 distinct CDR3 sequences; around 82% are singletons. Total RNA and DNA came together from about 21-30 mg of bulk tissue without cell sorting. Patients had primary liver carcinoma treated by surgical resection. In every tumor sample, viable tumor cells made up over 80%.

Sequencing was carried out using liver tumor tissue from sampling region 5. The sample's subset: tumor region T5, tumor centre. V is TRBV14 and J is TRBJ2-5; D is undetermined. The receptor's source is a man aged 35-49 years with primary liver carcinoma and hepatitis B virus infection. The CDR3 coding sequence is TGTGCCAGCAGCCACGAGAAACTACCGAGGCGGGAGACCCAGTACTTC. This sequence encodes CASSHEKLPRRETQYF.